The source of this TCR beta chain is a study of blood T cell repertoires in COVID-19 (dated by TCRdb to 2020 to 2021). The study in broad terms: For ImmuneRACE Cohort 3, a participant was defined as recovered based on two consecutive negative NP/OP PCR tests, clearance by a healthcare professional, or resolution of symptoms. Samples covering the acute and convalescent phases of COVID-19 were provided by collaborators in the United States, Italy and Spain. The material from the prospective study consisted of cDNA or gDNA derived from T cells, B-cell-depleted T cells, or PBMCs. The dataset comprised deeply sampled blood TCRbeta repertoires from subjects exposed to, actively infected with, or recovered from COVID-19. Samples were obtained from the ongoing ImmuneRACE study (first 160 participants) and from 1,254 subjects provided by 6 global collaborators. HLA class I and class II types, where available, came from metadata supplied by the sample provider rather than from assay-based typing. The repertoires were made available in a free public database intended to serve as a resource for research on the immune response to SARS-CoV-2. Nearly every sample came with metadata listing a de-identified subject ID, COVID-19 status, age in years and sex. On the study overall, not on this receptor specifically: How much clinical and demographic metadata was included differed by source and by participant, and the metadata was provided uncurated.

This clone was seen a few times. Its antigen is currently not known. Base qualities are not provided; no much larger clone lies one nucleotide away. The CDR3, from cysteine to phenylalanine, totals 15 residues. Of all the DNA, just the CDR3 is kept, 45 bases in frame from base 1. From a lookup of the germline V gene, CDR1 and CDR2 are SGHRS and YFSETQ. V is clipped by 4 bases and J by 4 bases, and the sequence between their germline boundaries is 18 bases long. TCRbeta CDR3 regions were amplified from genomic DNA using the immunoSEQ Assay, a bias-controlled multiplex PCR. The paper's data handling went like this. The number of nucleated cells in each sample was estimated from the amplification of reference gene primers within the assay. To quantify the absolute abundance of each unique TCRbeta CDR3 rearrangement, sequence reads were collapsed and filtered. Productive Simpson clonality was computed per sample as the square root of Simpson's diversity index over productive rearrangements. In TCRdb, the immuneACCESS table is reduced to in-frame sequences with V and J assigned. These tables do not hold every clone; where another copy was compared, an unresolved V gene accounts for under half, and the others remain unexplained. The V and J calls and clone size were taken over from that table, and D and trimming were inferred from the DNA. Recorded for this sample are approximately 150,000 clones; 65% to 80% of them occurred a single time. The ten largest clones take up 19% of the sample.

Enrolling through a virtual design, the prospective study's participants ranged in age from roughly 18 to 90 years and lived across 24 United States geographic areas. In the prospective study, participants were assigned to cohorts based on the clinical history participants reported in a screening survey and a study questionnaire. In the prospective study, whole blood, serum and a nasopharyngeal or oropharyngeal swab were collected from each participant by mobile phlebotomists. Over a roughly 2-month period, participants in the prospective study had the option of providing additional blood draws and questionnaires. Before DNA extraction, blood samples from the prospective study were shipped at room temperature or frozen.

This sequence originates from a woman in her 70s in a cohort exposed to, infected with or recovered from COVID-19 (not recorded which). Sample: PBMCs or T cells enriched from blood (not recorded which). Rearrangement joined TRBV5-1 to TRBJ2-7; the D gene is possibly TRBD1, with 6 bases matching. The DNA sequence is TGCGCCAGCAGCGGCGTATCAGGGGCCAATTACGAGCAGTACTTC. Its protein reads: CASSGVSGANYEQYF.